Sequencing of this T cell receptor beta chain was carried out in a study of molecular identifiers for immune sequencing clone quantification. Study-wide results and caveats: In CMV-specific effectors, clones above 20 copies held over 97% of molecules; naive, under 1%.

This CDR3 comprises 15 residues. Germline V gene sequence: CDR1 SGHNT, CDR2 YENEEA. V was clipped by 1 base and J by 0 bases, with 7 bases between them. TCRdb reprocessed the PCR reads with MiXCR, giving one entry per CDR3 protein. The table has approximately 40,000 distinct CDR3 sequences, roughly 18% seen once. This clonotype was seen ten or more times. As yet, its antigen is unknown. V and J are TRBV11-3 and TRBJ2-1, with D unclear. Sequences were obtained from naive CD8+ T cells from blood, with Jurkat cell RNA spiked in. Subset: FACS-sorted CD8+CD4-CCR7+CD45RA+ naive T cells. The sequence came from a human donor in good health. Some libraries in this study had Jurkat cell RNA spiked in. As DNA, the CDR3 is TGTGCCAGCAGCTTAGTTTTTTCCTCCTACAATGAGCAGTTCTTC. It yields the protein CASSLVFSSYNEQFF.